Sequencing of this T cell receptor (beta chain) was carried out in a study of T cell repertoires in cytomegalovirus infection (dated by TCRdb to the late 2010s). About the study as a whole: Donor HLA type was relevant to the analysis, because carriage of CMV infection together with the matching HLA type was indicated by public TCR beta signatures.

The sample holds many counts of this clonotype. The clone's antigen remains unknown. One base away there is no much larger clone; base qualities are not given. Points the paper makes about the study in general: Carriers of CMV infection plus the relevant HLA type were discriminated by the cumulative frequency of public TCR beta family members in the study cohort and in an independent roughly 370-donor cohort. The ex vivo response was dominated by HLA-C-restricted CMV-specific TCR beta clonotypes, which also provided the single most frequent clonotype in two of eight donors.

TCRdb records Illumina HiSeq 1500 as the sequencer. Using fastp trimming at Q25 and MiXCR clonotype assembly, TCRdb reanalyzed the public sequencing data and kept in-frame beta chains. Each entry is one CDR3 protein sequence, shown with its most common DNA and genes. This sample gives 200,000 to 250,000 distinct CDR3 sequences in total; 6% to 8% of them show up just once. More than 5.5% of the sample lies in the top ten. The junction shows trimming of 5 bases on V and 4 bases on J, and the gene matches do not reach 5 bases of it. The cysteine opens and the phenylalanine closes a CDR3 of 14 amino acids. This entry keeps only the CDR3 DNA: 42 bases, framed from base 1.

This sequence was found in a human donor in good health (CMV status not recorded). Some clones in this sample may be carry-over from other donors' samples. Specimen: PBMCs. The rearranged segments are TRBV12-3 or TRBV12-4 and TRBJ1-5, and TRBD1 aligns with 7 junction nucleotides. The nucleotides are TGTGCCAGCAGTAGACAGGGTCGGAATCAGCCCCAGCATTTT. Its product reads: CASSRQGRNQPQHF.